Shown below are 20 T cell receptor beta chains from a single sample sequenced in a study of T-cell memory formation after mild COVID-19. TCRdb itself ran the 5' RACE reads through MiXCR, one entry per CDR3 protein. The repertoire has a few hundred thousand distinct CDR3 sequences, 7% to 10% of them found once; the top ten carry approximately 23%. The sequenced sample was PBMCs or a T cell subset sorted from them (not recorded which). These receptors were obtained from a man younger than 35 who had mild COVID-19 (a few samples of this study predate the infection). Cell type and time point are not known.

This clonotype was recorded many times. J is TRBJ1-1 and V is TRBV28; D remains ambiguous. The CDR3 runs to 14 residues. With 6 bases removed from V and 4 bases from J, the gap between germline ends came to 15 bases. CDR1 and CDR2 (germline): MDHEN, SYDVKM. CDR3 amino acids: CASSLSIGGTEAFF. In DNA, the CDR3 is TGTGCCAGCAGCCTTTCGATCGGAGGCACTGAAGCTTTCTTT.

The J gene is TRBJ1-2, the V gene TRBV4-3, with D possibly TRBD1 on 5 matching bases. Trimming stripped 0 bases from V and 8 bases from J, with 10 bases between. The CDR3 totals 13 residues. Germline CDR1 reads LGHNA; CDR2 reads YSLEER. CDR3 nucleotide sequence: TGCGCCAGCAGCCAAGACAGGGAGACGGGCTACACCTTC. It translates to CASSQDRETGYTF.

This clonotype was seen at least ten times. The gene calls are TRBV12-3 or TRBV12-4 and TRBJ2-5, with 7 bases fitting TRBD2. V dropped 8 bases and J dropped 1; count of bases not matched to a gene: 1. This CDR3 has 12 amino acids. The CDR3 DNA sequence: TGTGCCAGCGGGGGGGTCCAAGAGACCCAGTACTTC. Protein: CASGGVQETQYF.

The table lists this clonotype with many counts. The CDR3 bases are TGTGCCAGCAGTTTAGCAGGATTCACTGAAGCTTTCTTT. Translated, it gives CASSLAGFTEAFF. The chain links TRBV12-3 or TRBV12-4 to TRBJ1-1; no definite D call. This CDR3 region has 13 residues. V shed 0 bases and J shed 4 bases, with 6 bases lying between them.

The chain joins TRBV7-9 to TRBJ2-7; D is ambiguous. V lost 6 bases and J lost 4, with 16 bases in between. The CDR3 loop spans 14 amino acids. Germline loops: CDR1 SEHNR, CDR2 FQNEAQ (reference sequence). DNA for the CDR3: TGTGCCAGCAGTTTTGACCTTCTCGATTACGAGCAGTACTTC. Translation gives CASSFDLLDYEQYF.

This clonotype was seen ten or more times. The junction departs from the called germline gene at one end, perhaps through a read error. The gene calls are TRBV7-2 and TRBJ2-7; no reliable D call. Germline V lookup: CDR1 SGHTA, CDR2 FQGNSA. The CDR3 has 14 residues. The DNA for the CDR3 is TGTGCCAGCAGCTTCCCTGGTATGGTCTACAAGCAGTACTTC. This translates into CASSFPGMVYKQYF.

This chain links TRBV11-3 with TRBJ2-3; TRBD2 aligns across 13 bases. Germline lookup yields CDR1 SGHNT and CDR2 YENEEA. The CDR3 runs 17 residues. The junction had 7 bases not matched to a gene; V was cut back by 5 bases and J by 2 bases. In DNA, the CDR3 is TGTGCCAGCAGCCGCGGACTAGCGGGGGCGACCACAGATACGCAGTATTTT. Translation: CASSRGLAGATTDTQYF.

The V gene is TRBV7-2, the J gene TRBJ2-3, with 14 nucleotides matching TRBD2. J lost 6 bases, V lost 4 bases, and 3 bases had no gene match. The CDR3 covers 15 residues. Germline lookup yields CDR1 SGHTA and CDR2 FQGNSA. The DNA of the CDR3 is TGTGCCAGCAGCTCACGACTAGCGGGGGGGGATACGCAGTATTTT. Protein product: CASSSRLAGGDTQYF. The full variable domain, completed using reference TRBV7-2 and TRBJ2-3, is GAGVSQSPSNKVTEKGKDVELRCDPISGHTALYWYRQSLGQGLEFLIYFQGNSAPDKSGLPSDRFSAERTGGSVSTLTIQRTQQEDSAVYLCASSSRLAGGDTQYFGPGTRLTVL.

In its sample, this clonotype was seen a few times. J is TRBJ1-2 and V is TRBV4-3, with 7 nucleotides matching TRBD1. Unmatched junction bases numbered 16, after V lost 0 bases and J lost 3 bases. The germline gives CDR1 LGHNA, CDR2 YSLEER. This CDR3 has 19 amino acids. This CDR3 is CASSQEAPRARGIYYGYTF. The CDR3 DNA reads TGCGCCAGCAGCCAAGAGGCCCCAAGGGCCAGGGGGATCTACTATGGCTACACCTTC.

This sequence joins TRBV7-8 and TRBJ2-7; D is ambiguous. V lost 5 bases and J lost 6, with 8 bases in between. Looked up from germline, CDR1 is SGHVS and CDR2 is FQNEAQ. The CDR3 runs to 11 residues. The CDR3 DNA sequence: TGTGCCAGCAGCCCTTTCCGCGAGCAGTACTTC. Its translation is CASSPFREQYF.

This clonotype was seen many times. V and J are TRBV28 and TRBJ1-1, with TRBD1 as a possible D gene (5 bases). Germline-derived CDR1 and CDR2 are MDHEN and SYDVKM. V lost 5 bases to trimming and J lost 1 base, with 14 bases between them. CDR3 length: 15 amino acids. CDR3 in DNA: TGTGCCAGCAGTCCGCGGGGGGGTTCGAACACTGAAGCTTTCTTT. Residues: CASSPRGGSNTEAFF.

The chain couples TRBV27 to TRBJ1-1; D is unclear. The CDR3 sequence is 16 residues long. With 5 bases removed from V and 1 base from J, the gap between germline ends came to 17 bases. Germline CDR1 MNHEY, CDR2 SMNVEV (reference sequence). CDR3 sequence reads: CASSPRAGMGNTEAFF. In DNA, the CDR3 is TGTGCCAGCAGTCCAAGGGCGGGCATGGGGAACACTGAAGCTTTCTTT.

This chain joins TRBV4-1 and TRBJ1-5, with D possibly being TRBD1 (6 bases). Trimming cost V 1 base and J 6 bases, with 16 bases left between them. The germline CDR1 and CDR2 sequences are MGHRA and YSYEKL. The length of the CDR3 is 16 residues. CDR3 nucleotide sequence: TGCGCCAGCAGCCAAGTAGGGCAGGGGAAAGGTCAGCCCCAGCATTTT. This gives the protein CASSQVGQGKGQPQHF.

The chain joins TRBV6-6 to TRBJ1-1; 7 nucleotides match TRBD1. CDR3 length: 14 residues. Germline V gene data show CDR1 as MNHNY and CDR2 as SVGAGI (reference sequence). Trimming took 2 bases from V and 3 from J; bases not matched to a gene: 3. The CDR3 reads CASSYPDRYTEAFF. The CDR3 bases are TGTGCCAGCAGTTACCCGGACAGGTACACTGAAGCTTTCTTT.

CDR3 residues: CASCLTAEAFF. The CDR3 DNA follows: TGTGCCAGCTGCTTGACGGCTGAAGCTTTCTTT. The gene calls are TRBV2 and TRBJ1-1, with no clear D. The CDR3 contains 11 residues. With 8 bases removed from V and 6 bases from J, the gap between germline ends came to 10 bases. Germline V CDR1 and CDR2: SNHLY, FYNNEI.

The rearrangement uses TRBV19 and TRBJ1-6, with a tentative D call TRBD1 (5 bases). The CDR3 is made up of 13 amino acids. Germline-derived CDR1 and CDR2 are LNHDA and SQIVND (reference sequence). Trimming left V 6 bases short and J 2 bases short, with 5 bases between. The CDR3 sequence is CASRTAYNSPLHF. The CDR3, as DNA: TGTGCCAGTAGGACAGCCTATAATTCACCCCTCCACTTT.

As DNA, the CDR3 is TGTGCCAGCAGTCCATCGACAGGGGGCTACTATGGCTACACCTTC. Translating it yields CASSPSTGGYYGYTF. This chain uses TRBV27 with TRBJ1-2; 10 bases match TRBD1. With 5 bases clipped from V and 3 bases from J, the junction kept 6 bases outside the gene matches. Germline loops: CDR1 MNHEY, CDR2 SMNVEV (reference sequence). This CDR3 has 15 residues.

This clonotype was seen more than once but under ten times. CDR3 region: CASSSPSRSYEQYF. In nucleotides, the CDR3 is TGTGCCAGCAGTTCCCCGAGCAGATCCTACGAGCAGTACTTC. This chain links TRBV28 with TRBJ2-7; D call uncertain. Germline CDR1 reads MDHEN; CDR2 reads SYDVKM. The ends were cut back, 4 bases at V and 1 base at J, with 11 bases in the middle. The CDR3 is made up of 14 amino acids.

The chain is built from TRBV12-3 or TRBV12-4 and TRBJ2-5; D remains ambiguous. V was pared by 3 bases and J by 1 base, with 6 bases between. This CDR3 contains 13 residues. In DNA form, the CDR3 reads TGTGCCAGCAGTTTCTCGACCCAAGAGACCCAGTACTTC. Amino acids: CASSFSTQETQYF.

This clonotype was found many times. The genes are TRBV7-9 and TRBJ2-1, with 8 bases fitting TRBD1. In germline, CDR1 is SEHNR, CDR2 FQNEAQ (reference sequence). V lost 4 bases to trimming and J lost 6 bases; unmatched junction nucleotides: 5. The CDR3 length is 14 residues. As DNA, the CDR3 is TGTGCCAGCAGCTCTCAGACAGGGGTCAATGAGCAGTTCTTC. Its translation: CASSSQTGVNEQFF.